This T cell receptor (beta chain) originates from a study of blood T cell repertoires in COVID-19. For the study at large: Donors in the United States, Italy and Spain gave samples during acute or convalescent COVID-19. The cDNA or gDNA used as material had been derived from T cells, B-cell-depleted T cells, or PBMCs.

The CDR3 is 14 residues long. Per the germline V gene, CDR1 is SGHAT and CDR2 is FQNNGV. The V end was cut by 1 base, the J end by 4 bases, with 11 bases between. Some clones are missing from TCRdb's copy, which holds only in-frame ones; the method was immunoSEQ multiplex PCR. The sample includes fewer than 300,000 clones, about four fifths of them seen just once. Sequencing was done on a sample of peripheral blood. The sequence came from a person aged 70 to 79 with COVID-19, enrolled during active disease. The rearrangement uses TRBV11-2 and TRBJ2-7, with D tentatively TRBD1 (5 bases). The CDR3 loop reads CASSLGGRDYEQYF. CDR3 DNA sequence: TGTGCCAGCAGCTTAGGCGGCAGGGATTACGAGCAGTACTTC. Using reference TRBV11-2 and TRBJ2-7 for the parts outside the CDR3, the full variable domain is EAGVAQSPRYKIIEKRQSVAFWCNPISGHATLYWYQQILGQGPKLLIQFQNNGVVDDSQLPKDRFSAERLKGVDSTLKIQPAKLEDSAVYLCASSLGGRDYEQYFGPGTRLTVT.